This T cell receptor (beta chain) was recovered during a study of identical twins. There are 12 residues in the CDR3. The V and J ends lost 7 bases and 3 bases respectively, with 7 bases between them. TCRdb reprocessed the 5' RACE reads with MiXCR, giving one entry per CDR3 protein. The data show hundreds of thousands of distinct CDR3 sequences, 15% to 20% seen once. These data also featured in a second study, about T cells expressing NK-cell markers.

The sequence derives from a young woman in good health. The chain combines TRBV12-3 or TRBV12-4 with TRBJ1-5; D unresolved. The sequencing input was PBMCs. For the CDR3, the DNA is TGTGCCAGCACCTTCGCCAATCAGCCCCAGCATTTT. Its protein product is CASTFANQPQHF.